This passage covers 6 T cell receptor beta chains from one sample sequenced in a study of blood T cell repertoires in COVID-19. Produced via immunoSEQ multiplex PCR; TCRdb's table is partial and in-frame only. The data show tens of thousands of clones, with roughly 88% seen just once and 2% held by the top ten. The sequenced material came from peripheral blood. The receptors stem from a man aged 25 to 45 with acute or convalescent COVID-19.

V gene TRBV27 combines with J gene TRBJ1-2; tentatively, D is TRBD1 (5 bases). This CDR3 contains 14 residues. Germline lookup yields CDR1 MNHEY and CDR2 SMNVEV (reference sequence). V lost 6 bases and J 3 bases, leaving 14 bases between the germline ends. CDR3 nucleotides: TGTGCCAGCAGCTTTCTGGCAGGGCACTATGGCTACACCTTC. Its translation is CASSFLAGHYGYTF.

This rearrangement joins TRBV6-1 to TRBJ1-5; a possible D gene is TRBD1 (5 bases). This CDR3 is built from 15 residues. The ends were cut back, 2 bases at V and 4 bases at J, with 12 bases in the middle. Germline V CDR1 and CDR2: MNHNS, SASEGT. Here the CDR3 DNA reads TGTGCCAGCAGTGAAATCGGGGGTAGGAATCAGCCCCAGCATTTT. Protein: CASSEIGGRNQPQHF.

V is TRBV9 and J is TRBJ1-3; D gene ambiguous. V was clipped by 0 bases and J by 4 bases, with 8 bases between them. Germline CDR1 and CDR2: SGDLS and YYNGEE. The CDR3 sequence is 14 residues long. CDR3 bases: TGTGCCAGCAGCGTAGAAACGGTGGGAAACACCATATATTTT. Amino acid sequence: CASSVETVGNTIYF.

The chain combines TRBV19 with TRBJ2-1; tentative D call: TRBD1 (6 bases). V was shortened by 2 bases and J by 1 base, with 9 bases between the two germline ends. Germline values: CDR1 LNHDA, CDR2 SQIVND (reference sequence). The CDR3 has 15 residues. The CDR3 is CASSIRGSSYNEQFF. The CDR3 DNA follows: TGTGCCAGTAGTATAAGGGGGAGTTCCTACAATGAGCAGTTCTTC.

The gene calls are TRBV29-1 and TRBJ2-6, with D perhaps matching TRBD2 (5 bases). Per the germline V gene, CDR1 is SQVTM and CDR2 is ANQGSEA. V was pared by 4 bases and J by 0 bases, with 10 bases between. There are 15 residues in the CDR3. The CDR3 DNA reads TGCAGCGTTGGTCACGGAGGCTCTGGGGCCAACGTCCTGACTTTC. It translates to CSVGHGGSGANVLTF.

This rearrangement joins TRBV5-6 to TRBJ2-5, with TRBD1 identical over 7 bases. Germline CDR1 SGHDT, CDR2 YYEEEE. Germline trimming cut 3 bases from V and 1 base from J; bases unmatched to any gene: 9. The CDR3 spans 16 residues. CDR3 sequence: CASSSTGTDFQETQYF. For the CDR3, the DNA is TGTGCCAGCAGCTCGACAGGGACAGACTTCCAAGAGACCCAGTACTTC.